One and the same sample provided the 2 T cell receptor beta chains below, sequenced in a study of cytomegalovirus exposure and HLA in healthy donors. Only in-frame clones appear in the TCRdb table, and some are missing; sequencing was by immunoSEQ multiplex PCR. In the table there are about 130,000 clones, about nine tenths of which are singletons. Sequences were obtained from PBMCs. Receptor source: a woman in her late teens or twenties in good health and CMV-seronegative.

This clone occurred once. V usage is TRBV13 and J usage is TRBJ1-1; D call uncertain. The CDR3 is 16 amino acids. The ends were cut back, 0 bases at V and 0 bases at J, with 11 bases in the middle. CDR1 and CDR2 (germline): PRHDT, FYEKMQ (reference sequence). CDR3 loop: CASSLGLEELNTEAFF. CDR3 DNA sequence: TGTGCCAGCAGCTTAGGCCTAGAGGAATTGAACACTGAAGCTTTCTTT.

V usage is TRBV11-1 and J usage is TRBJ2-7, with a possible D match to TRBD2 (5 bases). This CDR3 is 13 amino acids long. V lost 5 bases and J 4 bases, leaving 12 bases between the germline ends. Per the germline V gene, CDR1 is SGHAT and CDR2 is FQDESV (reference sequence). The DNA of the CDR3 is TGTGCCAGCAGCCCCGGGGTGGGATACGAGCAGTACTTC. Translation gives CASSPGVGYEQYF.